This T cell receptor beta chain came from a study of shared clonotypes between healthy human individuals. General study findings and limits: For sorted subsets, rarefaction showed incomplete sequencing despite large depth. The study generally estimated greater richness for naive than memory subsets. Only blood was sampled; tissue repertoires likely differ.

For sorted subsets, about 190 ng DNA per replicate equaled approximately 30,000 T cell genomes. Here immunoSEQ multiplex PCR was the method, and the copy in TCRdb shows in-frame clones only, minus some. The table includes more than 150,000 clones, about 93% detected once. CDR3 size: 15 residues. Germline V CDR1 and CDR2: SGHKS, YYEKEE (reference sequence). V lost 2 bases, J lost 4 bases, and 15 bases lay in between. Turning to this clone: Its antigen is unknown.

The TCR sequence derives from a woman aged 25 to 39 in good health. Material for sequencing was naive CD4+ T cells sorted from blood. Regarding subset: CD45RA+ positively selected. This chain connects TRBV5-5 to TRBJ1-2, with D maybe TRBD1 (6 bases). The DNA for the CDR3 is TGTGCCAGCAGCTTTAATGAAGGGGGAGGCTATGGCTACACCTTC. Translating gives CASSFNEGGGYGYTF.